The TCR beta chain under discussion was sequenced for a study of shared clonotypes between healthy human individuals. All the donors were Caucasian adults who lived in Nashville, Tennessee. Remarks on this clone: Its specificity is unknown.

Germline V gene lookup returns CDR1 MGHRA and CDR2 YSYEKL. The CDR3 runs 14 residues. Deletions cut 3 bases from V and 1 base from J, with 9 bases between. Under the authors' procedure: ImmunoSEQ only sent back junction sequences with no quality scores, so filtering was done differently. Generated by immunoSEQ multiplex PCR, the TCRdb table keeps only in-frame clones and is missing some. That table supplies the V and J calls and clone size; D and trimming were determined from the DNA. The table includes roughly 1.5 million clones, 98% detected once. Whole-study results and caveats: Sharing across four donors was highest in naive CD4 (approximately 5%) and lowest in memory CD8 (approximately 0.4%). Clonotypes which were not shared had lower generation probabilities than clonotypes that all four donors shared.

The sample was naive CD4+ T cells sorted from blood. Noted subset: CD45RA+ positively selected. The sequence came from a man aged 30-40 years in good health. The rearrangement links TRBV4-1 to TRBJ1-2; D is uncertain. The CDR3 protein is CASSHAWDNYGYTF. The CDR3, as DNA: TGCGCCAGCAGCCATGCATGGGATAACTATGGCTACACCTTC.